Listed here are 19 T cell receptor beta chains from one sample, sequenced in a study of blood T cell repertoires in COVID-19. Some clones are missing from TCRdb's copy, which holds only in-frame ones; the method was immunoSEQ multiplex PCR. The sample consists of roughly 100,000 clones, 71% of them appearing once. The sequencing sample was made of peripheral blood. Receptor source: a human donor with acute or convalescent COVID-19. The donor label of this sample is uncertain.

The chain recombines TRBV18 with TRBJ1-2; 8 bases are a match to TRBD1. CDR1 is KGHSH and CDR2 is LQKENI in the germline V gene. CDR3 size: 14 residues. V lost 3 bases, J lost 3 bases, and 3 bases stayed unmatched. CDR3 residues: CASSPDRADYGYTF. CDR3 DNA: TGTGCCAGCTCACCGGACAGGGCAGACTATGGCTACACCTTC.

This clone showed up just once. The J gene is TRBJ2-3, the V gene TRBV6-1; TRBD2 matches at 12 bases. This CDR3 region has 16 residues. From germline, CDR1 is MNHNS and CDR2 SASEGT. Trimming at V came to 3 bases and at J to 2 bases, leaving 3 bases not matched to a gene. CDR3 region: CASSDLAGGLTDTQYF. For the CDR3, the DNA is TGTGCCAGCAGTGATCTAGCGGGGGGGCTCACAGATACGCAGTATTTT.

The chain recombines TRBV29-1 with TRBJ1-1, with D perhaps matching TRBD1 (5 bases). In germline, CDR1 is SQVTM, CDR2 ANQGSEA. Trimming removed 7 bases at V and 5 bases at J, with 8 bases between. The CDR3 length is 10 residues. The CDR3 DNA reads TGCAGCGCCAGGGATACTGAAGCTTTCTTT. It codes for CSARDTEAFF. Combining the CDR3 with reference TRBV29-1 and TRBJ1-1 gives the whole variable domain SAVISQKPSRDICQRGTSLTIQCQVDSQVTMMFWYRQQPGQSLTLIATANQGSEATYESGFVIDKFPISRPNLTFSTLTVSNMSPEDSSIYLCSARDTEAFFGQGTRLTVV.

This clone was recorded once. This chain uses TRBV30 with TRBJ1-5; D is uncertain. Germline CDR1 and CDR2: GTSNPN and SVGIG (reference sequence). The CDR3 consists of 14 residues. V lost 0 bases, J lost 1 base, and 7 bases lay in between. The CDR3 DNA reads as TGTGCCTGGAGTGTACTAAGGAGCAATCAGCCCCAGCATTTT. Its translation is CAWSVLRSNQPQHF.

V and J are TRBV12-3 or TRBV12-4 and TRBJ2-5; 8 bases line up with TRBD2. The V and J ends lost 4 bases and 3 bases, in that order; junction bases with no gene match: 1. The CDR3 consists of 13 residues. The chain's CDR3 is CASSYGGEETQYF. CDR3 nucleotide sequence: TGTGCCAGCAGTTACGGGGGGGAAGAGACCCAGTACTTC.

The chain combines TRBV5-1 with TRBJ2-6; the D gene is possibly TRBD2 (6 bases). Germline values: CDR1 SGHRS, CDR2 YFSETQ. Trimming took off 3 bases at V and 2 bases at J, with 9 bases between the two ends. CDR3 length equals 15 residues. CDR3 nucleotide sequence: TGCGCCAGCAGCTGGGGGGAGCCTGGGGCCAACGTCCTGACTTTC. This translates into CASSWGEPGANVLTF.

The CDR3 coding sequence is TGTGCCAGTAGCATCGCACAGGGCAGCCCTAATGAAAAACTGTTTTTT. It yields the protein CASSIAQGSPNEKLFF. The chain links TRBV19 to TRBJ1-4; D possibly corresponds to TRBD1 (6 bases). The V end lost 6 bases, the J end lost 3 bases, and 17 bases lay between the germline ends. The CDR3 is made up of 16 amino acids. The germline CDR1 and CDR2 sequences are LNHDA and SQIVND (reference sequence).

This chain connects TRBV30 to TRBJ2-3; TRBD1 matches 9 bases. Germline CDR1 reads GTSNPN; CDR2 reads SVGIG (reference sequence). The length of the CDR3 is 16 residues. The ends lost 2 bases at V and 1 base at J; junction bases unmatched: 7. In DNA form, the CDR3 reads TGTGCCTGGAGTCCCGGGACAGGGCGTGGCACAGATACGCAGTATTTT. Encoded protein: CAWSPGTGRGTDTQYF.

This clone was seen more than once but under ten times. The chain has TRBV30 and TRBJ1-2; D is unclear. This CDR3 comprises 11 residues. Trimming stripped 0 bases from V and 11 bases from J, with 10 bases between. The germline V gene encodes CDR1 GTSNPN and CDR2 SVGIG (reference sequence). CDR3 coding DNA: TGTGCCTGGAGTGTACGAACAGAGTACACCTTC. It yields the protein CAWSVRTEYTF.

This chain connects TRBV9 to TRBJ1-2, with unresolved D. CDR1 is SGDLS, CDR2 YYNGEE, per germline. Trimming stripped 3 bases from V and 2 bases from J, with 17 bases between. CDR3 length: 16 amino acids. CDR3 sequence (DNA): TGTGCCAGCAGCGATGCTAGTGGTCCAAGAAACTATGGCTACACCTTC. Its translation is CASSDASGPRNYGYTF.

The J gene is TRBJ2-5, the V gene TRBV4-1, with TRBD2 as a possible D gene (6 bases). The germline V gene encodes CDR1 MGHRA and CDR2 YSYEKL. The V gene lost 2 bases and the J gene lost 3 bases, with 10 bases spanning the gap. The CDR3 contains 14 residues. CDR3 bases: TGCGCCAGCAGCCAAATCGGAGGGGAAGAGACCCAGTACTTC. The encoded protein is CASSQIGGEETQYF.

This clone has just a few counts. The chain carries TRBV6-1 and TRBJ1-6; D may be TRBD1 (6 bases). The CDR3 loop spans 15 amino acids. Germline V gene sequence: CDR1 MNHNS, CDR2 SASEGT. The V end was cut by 3 bases, the J end by 4 bases, with 10 bases between. This chain's CDR3 is CASSDGRGYNSPLHF. For the CDR3, the DNA is TGTGCCAGCAGTGACGGCAGGGGTTATAATTCACCCCTCCACTTT.

The chain combines TRBV7-9 with TRBJ2-5, with 8 bases identical to TRBD2. The CDR3 is made up of 16 amino acids. Germline trimming cut 1 base from V and 4 bases from J; bases unmatched to any gene: 8. From germline, CDR1 is SEHNR and CDR2 FQNEAQ (reference sequence). The CDR3 region has the DNA TGTGCCAGCAGCTTAGTTCGGGGGGGGCTAGGAGAGACCCAGTACTTC. Encoded protein: CASSLVRGGLGETQYF.

This rearrangement joins TRBV9 to TRBJ1-4, with 8 bases aligning to TRBD1. After removal of 2 bases from V and 3 bases from J, the junction contained 3 bases not matched to a gene. Germline V lookup: CDR1 SGDLS, CDR2 YYNGEE. The CDR3 length is 15 residues. CDR3 loop: CASSVQGAANEKLFF. CDR3 DNA sequence: TGTGCCAGCAGCGTGCAGGGGGCGGCTAATGAAAAACTGTTTTTT.

The count of this clone is one. The V and J genes are TRBV4-1 and TRBJ2-1; unclear D gene. Between the trimmed V and J ends, which lost 1 base and 8 bases, there was a span of 6 bases. From germline, CDR1 is MGHRA and CDR2 YSYEKL. The CDR3 is made up of 12 amino acids. The CDR3 loop reads CASSQVGDEQFF. In DNA, the CDR3 is TGCGCCAGCAGCCAAGTTGGAGATGAGCAGTTCTTC.

The CDR3 is CASSGTGSTDTQYF. The CDR3 DNA sequence: TGCGCCAGCAGCGGCACAGGGAGCACAGATACGCAGTATTTT. V is TRBV5-1 and J is TRBJ2-3, with D possibly TRBD1 on 6 matching bases. Trimming pared 4 bases from V and 0 bases from J, leaving 9 bases between. Germline lookup yields CDR1 SGHRS and CDR2 YFSETQ. This CDR3 spans 14 amino acids.

This clone has only a few counts. V is TRBV30 and J is TRBJ2-5; D remains ambiguous. The V end was cut by 4 bases, the J end by 1 base, with 16 bases between. CDR1 GTSNPN and CDR2 SVGIG come from the germline V gene (reference sequence). The CDR3 loop spans 15 amino acids. CDR3 protein: CAWKKFLGVQETQYF. Here the CDR3 DNA reads TGTGCCTGGAAGAAGTTCTTAGGAGTCCAAGAGACCCAGTACTTC.

Comment on this clone: This specimen includes other DNA sequences encoding the same CDR3. The V gene is TRBV7-8, the J gene TRBJ1-1, with TRBD1 identical over 7 bases. V gave up 2 bases and J gave up 1 base; unmatched junction bases: 1. The germline gives CDR1 SGHVS, CDR2 FQNEAQ. This CDR3 has 14 amino acids. The CDR3 DNA reads as TGTGCCAGCAGCTTAAGGGACAGGAACACTGAAGCTTTCTTT. Its translation: CASSLRDRNTEAFF. Supplemented by reference TRBV7-8 and TRBJ1-1, the full variable domain reads GAGVSQSPRYKVAKRGQDVALRCDPISGHVSLFWYQQALGQGPEFLTYFQNEAQLDKSGLPSDRFFAERPEGSVSTLKIQRTQQEDSAVYLCASSLRDRNTEAFFGQGTRLTVV.

This sequence joins TRBV3-1 (or the pseudogene TRBV3-2) and TRBJ1-2, with 11 bases fitting TRBD1. Germline loops: CDR1 LGHDT, CDR2 YNNKEL (reference sequence). The CDR3 extends over 14 amino acids. The V segment lost 6 bases and the J segment 8 bases; nucleotides outside the gene matches: 8. The CDR3 is CASSRTGGAGGYTF. CDR3 nucleotides: TGTGCCAGCAGTCGGACAGGGGGCGCCGGAGGCTACACCTTC.